What follows are 18 T cell receptor beta chains derived from one specimen sequenced in a study of CD8 T cells in ankylosing spondylitis. Study-wide results and caveats: Seemingly distinctive of ankylosing spondylitis blood was a TCR beta motif formed by eight highly homologous variants.

No antigen has been assigned to these receptors. Using its own MiXCR run on the 5' RACE reads, TCRdb lists one record per CDR3 protein. The top ten clones hold approximately 29% of a sample with tens of thousands of distinct CDR3 sequences, approximately 9.6% of them seen once. The sequenced sample was blood, either unsorted or a sorted T cell fraction (not recorded which). The receptors shown here come from a male donor with ankylosing spondylitis.

This clonotype was seen ten or more times. The CDR3 spells CASSFGTGYEQYV. For the CDR3, the DNA is TGTGCCAGCAGTTTTGGAACAGGGTACGAGCAGTACGTC. The chain is built from TRBV27 and TRBJ2-7; possible D gene TRBD1, 6 bases. The V and J ends lost 3 bases and 4 bases respectively, with 10 bases between them. The CDR3 extends over 13 amino acids. Germline V gene data show CDR1 as MNHEY and CDR2 as SMNVEV (reference sequence).

This clonotype occurred a few times. The chain recombines TRBV5-1 with TRBJ1-4; TRBD1 aligns across 9 bases. Looked up from germline, CDR1 is SGHRS and CDR2 is YFSETQ. CDR3 length: 18 amino acids. With V trimmed by 4 bases and J by 2 bases, 12 bases remained unmatched. This CDR3 reads CASSIGDRGKTTNEKLFF. Here the CDR3 DNA reads TGCGCCAGCAGCATAGGAGACAGGGGGAAGACGACTAATGAAAAACTGTTTTTT.

The chain is built from TRBV5-1 and TRBJ2-5, with D perhaps matching TRBD2 (6 bases). This CDR3 region has 16 residues. The V gene's germline CDR1 is SGHRS and CDR2 YFSETQ. V lost 2 bases to trimming and J lost 2 bases, with 16 bases between them. The CDR3 DNA sequence: TGCGCCAGCAGCTTCTCCCGGGAGAACGCTCAAGAGACCCAGTACTTC. Its translation: CASSFSRENAQETQYF.

This chain connects TRBV7-6 to TRBJ2-1; no clear D gene. The CDR3 extends over 16 amino acids. Germline CDR1 and CDR2: SGHVS and FNYEAQ. V gave up 1 base and J gave up 9 bases, with 19 bases separating them. The CDR3 here is CASSLEAPATGAEQFF. The CDR3 bases are TGTGCCAGCAGCTTAGAGGCTCCGGCAACCGGTGCTGAGCAGTTCTTC. The whole variable domain, filled in from reference TRBV7-6 and TRBJ2-1, reads GAGVSQSPRYKVTKRGQDVALRCDPISGHVSLYWYRQALGQGPEFLTYFNYEAQQDKSGLPNDRFSAERPEGSISTLTIQRTEQRDSAMYRCASSLEAPATGAEQFFGPGTRLTVL.

The chain uses TRBV29-1 and TRBJ2-7; 10 bases line up with TRBD1. The trim removed 2 bases at V and 4 bases at J, leaving 8 bases unmatched. CDR3 size: 15 residues. Germline assignment: CDR1 SQVTM and CDR2 ANQGSEA. The CDR3 DNA sequence: TGCAGCGTTGAATCCGGGACAGGGGCCGGATACGAGCAGTACTTC. Amino acids: CSVESGTGAGYEQYF.

The sample holds many counts of this clonotype. The V and J genes are TRBV20-1 and TRBJ2-2; weak D call: TRBD2 (6 bases). This CDR3 contains 15 residues. CDR1 is DFQATT and CDR2 is SNEGSKA in the germline V gene (reference sequence). Trimming removed 3 bases from V and 7 bases from J, with 18 bases in between. CDR3 sequence (DNA): TGCAGTGCTAGGGACTATCAAACGTTGGGCGGGGAGCTGTTTTTT. Its translation: CSARDYQTLGGELFF.

The CDR3 nucleotides read TGTGCCAGCAGCCAAGATTCCGATGACGCAGGGGCGGTCTATAATTCACCCCTCCACTTT. This translates into CASSQDSDDAGAVYNSPLHF. The chain recombines TRBV3-1 with TRBJ1-6; D is possibly TRBD1 (6 bases). The CDR3 is 20 amino acids. Trimming shortened V by 0 bases and J by 3 bases, and 21 bases separated the two germline ends. Looked up from germline, CDR1 is LGHDT and CDR2 is YNNKEL (reference sequence).

This clonotype was seen a handful of times. This rearrangement joins TRBV2 to TRBJ2-7; D is possibly TRBD1 (6 bases). Germline assignment: CDR1 SNHLY and CDR2 FYNNEI. The CDR3 totals 15 residues. The V and J ends lost 7 bases and 0 bases respectively, with 16 bases between them. This chain's CDR3 is CASTPRGLSSYEQYV. The CDR3, as DNA: TGTGCCAGCACCCCCAGGGGCCTAAGCTCCTACGAGCAGTACGTC.

This clonotype was observed a handful of times. This sequence joins TRBV6-1 and TRBJ2-7; 12 positions agree with TRBD2. The CDR3 consists of 15 residues. The V and J ends lost 7 bases and 2 bases, in that order; junction bases with no gene match: 6. Germline assignment: CDR1 MNHNS and CDR2 SASEGT. CDR3 sequence: CASTILAGGTYEQYF. CDR3 nucleotides: TGTGCCAGCACAATACTAGCGGGAGGCACCTACGAGCAGTACTTC.

This clonotype was detected ten times or more. The rearrangement joins TRBV28 to TRBJ2-7; D is unclear. CDR1 and CDR2 (germline): MDHEN, SYDVKM. V gave up 7 bases and J gave up 3 bases, with 25 bases separating them. This CDR3 region has 17 residues. The CDR3 bases are TGTGCCAGCAACCGATTGGACGAGTCAGCACACTACTACGAGCAGTACTTC. Its translation is CASNRLDESAHYYEQYF.

This clonotype was seen repeatedly, ten times or more. The chain combines TRBV5-1 with TRBJ2-7; 11 positions match TRBD1. Losses at the gene ends were 2 bases for V and 2 bases for J; bases not matched to a gene: 9. There are 17 residues in the CDR3. Germline V gives CDR1 SGHRS, CDR2 YFSETQ. The DNA of the CDR3 is TGCGCCAGCAGCTTAGGACAGGGGGCGTCCAGGACCTACGAGCAGTACGTC. It encodes CASSLGQGASRTYEQYV.

This clonotype is categorized as medium-sized. The chain combines TRBV5-5 with TRBJ2-2; TRBD2 aligns across 13 bases. The junction had 2 bases not matched to a gene; V was cut back by 0 bases and J by 0 bases. From germline, CDR1 is SGHKS and CDR2 YYEKEE (reference sequence). The CDR3 is 18 residues long. In DNA, the CDR3 is TGTGCCAGCAGCTTGGGACTAGCGGGAGGCCCGAACACCGGGGAGCTGTTTTTT. Its protein product is CASSLGLAGGPNTGELFF.

This clonotype was counted ten times or more. This chain links TRBV4-2 with TRBJ2-2; D remains unclear. CDR3 length: 16 residues. The germline V gene encodes CDR1 LGHNA and CDR2 YNFKEQ. V gave up 0 bases and J gave up 5 bases, with 13 bases separating them. The CDR3 DNA reads as TGTGCCAGCAGCCAAGAAATAACCTCGCAAACCGGGGAGCTGTTTTTT. It encodes CASSQEITSQTGELFF.

This clonotype was recorded a few times. This rearrangement joins TRBV20-1 to TRBJ2-5, with a weak D call TRBD2 (5 bases). Per the germline V gene, CDR1 is DFQATT and CDR2 is SNEGSKA (reference sequence). This CDR3 region has 14 residues. Deletions cut 0 bases from V and 4 bases from J, with 12 bases between. CDR3 sequence: CSARDGEGRETQYF. The DNA for the CDR3 is TGCAGTGCTAGAGACGGAGAGGGAAGAGAGACCCAGTACTTC.

CDR3 residues: CASSLMGTGGTGELFF. As DNA, the CDR3 is TGTGCCAGCAGCCTAATGGGGACAGGGGGGACCGGGGAGCTGTTTTTT. The chain recombines TRBV7-8 with TRBJ2-2; 11 bases match TRBD1. The CDR3 loop spans 16 amino acids. Trimming at V came to 5 bases and at J to 5 bases, leaving 7 bases not matched to a gene. Germline V gene lookup returns CDR1 SGHVS and CDR2 FQNEAQ.

The chain employs TRBV6-1 and TRBJ2-5; D possibly matches TRBD1 or TRBD2 (6 bases each). Germline CDR1 reads MNHNS; CDR2 reads SASEGT. Trimming left V 7 bases short and J 4 bases short, with 16 bases between. The CDR3 extends over 14 amino acids. The CDR3 here is CASTPGGGRETQYF. The CDR3 DNA reads TGTGCCAGCACCCCGGGTGGGGGGCGAGAGACCCAGTACTTC.

V is TRBV19 and J is TRBJ1-1; D may be TRBD1 (6 bases). Germline CDR1 reads LNHDA; CDR2 reads SQIVND (reference sequence). CDR3 length equals 14 residues. Trimming took 3 bases from V and 0 from J, leaving 8 bases between them. The CDR3 coding sequence is TGTGCCAGTAGTATCGGACAGATGAACACTGAAGCTTTCTTT. It translates to CASSIGQMNTEAFF. Together with reference TRBV19 and TRBJ1-1, the CDR3 gives the full variable domain: DGGITQSPKYLFRKEGQNVTLSCEQNLNHDAMYWYRQDPGQGLRLIYYSQIVNDFQKGDIAEGYSVSREKKESFPLTVTSAQKNPTAFYLCASSIGQMNTEAFFGQGTRLTVV.

This clonotype was seen a few times. The V gene is TRBV12-3 or TRBV12-4, the J gene TRBJ2-5; D is undetermined. The CDR3 is 13 residues long. V dropped 9 bases and J dropped 0 bases, with 11 bases sitting between them. Here the CDR3 DNA reads TGTGCCAGTTCGACTCCGTACCAAGAGACCCAGTACTTC. Translation gives CASSTPYQETQYF.